A selection of T cell receptor beta chains follows, all from one sample in a study of T cells after yellow fever vaccination. TCRdb itself ran the 5' RACE reads through MiXCR, one entry per CDR3 protein. Among some 670,000 distinct CDR3 sequences listed, roughly an eighth were seen once. The input for sequencing was PBMCs, taken on the day of the yellow fever booster vaccination. Receptors were obtained from a man in his thirties or forties who received the YFV17D yellow fever vaccine. The CDR3 runs from the conserved cysteine through the conserved F or W. D genes are given only for firm matches. For some rows the clone size is stated as once, few or many, or as a class when expanded; others skip it.

clone_size d_call j_call v_call cdr3_nt cdr3_aa
many . TRBJ1-1 TRBV12-3/TRBV12-4 TGTGCCAGCAGCTCCGGGACACTGAACACTGAAGCTTTCTTT CASSSGTLNTEAFF
. . TRBJ1-2 TRBV19 TGTGCCAGTAGTAGGTCGGACGGAGTTCACACCTTC CASSRSDGVHTF
few TRBD2 TRBJ2-3 TRBV28 TGTGCCAGCACCTTTGGGGGAGGGGGCACAGATACGCAGTATTTT CASTFGGGGTDTQYF
. . TRBJ2-7 TRBV6-5 TGTGCCAGCAGTTACTTTGGGGGCGAGCAGTACTTC CASSYFGGEQYF
. TRBD1 TRBJ2-5 TRBV27 TGTGCCAGCAGCTTCAGGGGGCCCAATGGAGAGACCCAGTACTTC CASSFRGPNGETQYF
. . TRBJ2-5 TRBV10-3 TGTGCCCTACCGGGGCTAGCGACAGAACTAGAGACCCAGTACTTC CALPGLATELETQYF
many . TRBJ1-1 TRBV20-1 TGCAGTGCTAGAGAGGGCCAGGTGAACACTGAAGCTTTCTTT CSAREGQVNTEAFF
. . TRBJ2-2 TRBV12-3/TRBV12-4 TGTGCCAGCAGTCAGGGGCTCTCTCGAAACACCGGGGAGCTGTTTTTT CASSQGLSRNTGELFF
once . TRBJ1-1 TRBV7-9 TGTGCCAGCAGCTCCCCCTGGGAGGGAGAGGCTGAAGCTTTCTTT CASSSPWEGEAEAFF
few . TRBJ1-6 TRBV6-1 TGTGCCAGCAGAAACACCCAGGGACGCGATAATTCACCCCTCCACTTT CASRNTQGRDNSPLHF
many TRBD1 TRBJ1-1 TRBV7-2 TGTGCCAGCAGCCCAGCCGACAGGGTATATACTGAAGCTTTCTTT CASSPADRVYTEAFF
few TRBD1 TRBJ2-7 TRBV5-1 TGCGCCAGCAGCATACAGGGGGCTACCTACGAGCAGTACTTC CASSIQGATYEQYF
few . TRBJ1-5 TRBV2 TGTGCCAGCAGTGTGAGTGGCAATCAGCCCCAGCATTTT CASSVSGNQPQHF
. . TRBJ2-1 TRBV19 TGTGCCAGTGGCTCAGACAAGTACAATGAGCAGTTCTTC CASGSDKYNEQFF
. . TRBJ1-5 TRBV28 . CASSSSGFGNQPQHF
. . TRBJ1-1 TRBV29-1 TGCAGCGTTGAAGGGTTTCCTGAAGCTTTCTTT CSVEGFPEAFF
many TRBD1 TRBJ2-4 TRBV5-1 TGCGCCAGCGGCCTGGGACAGCAAAACATTCAGTACTTC CASGLGQQNIQYF
. . TRBJ1-5 TRBV7-2 TGTGCCAGCAGCCCACAGGGTCGGATTAGCAATCAGCCCCAGCATTTT CASSPQGRISNQPQHF
. . TRBJ1-2 TRBV6-5 TGTGCCAGCAGTTGGTCCGGGACACCAGACTATGGCTACACCTTC CASSWSGTPDYGYTF
. . TRBJ2-3 TRBV7-2 TGTGCCAGCAGCTTAGCTGGGACAACAGATACGCAGTATTTT CASSLAGTTDTQYF
few . TRBJ2-3 TRBV20-1 TGCAGTGCTAGGGATTCCACTCCGACGCAGTATTTT CSARDSTPTQYF
. TRBD1 TRBJ1-1 TRBV20-1 TGCAGTGCTAGAGTGGGTTCAGGGGGCACTGAAGCTTTCTTT CSARVGSGGTEAFF
few . TRBJ2-5 TRBV29-1 TGCAGCGTTGAAGCCCAGGGGTCTGGGGAGACCCAGTACTTC CSVEAQGSGETQYF
few . TRBJ2-7 TRBV7-9 TGTGCCAGCAGCTTCATTCGGGGGGAGCAGTACTTC CASSFIRGEQYF
few TRBD1 TRBJ2-7 TRBV20-1 TGCAGTGCTAGTTCGGGACAGGGGAAGTTCGAGCAGTACTTC CSASSGQGKFEQYF
few . TRBJ1-1 TRBV19 TGTGCCAGTAGAGTGGGGGTGATATACACTGAAGCTTTCTTT CASRVGVIYTEAFF
. . TRBJ2-1 TRBV11-2 TGTGCCAGCAGCTCCGGGGTGGGCGGGAACTATGAGCAGTTCTTC CASSSGVGGNYEQFF
. . TRBJ2-1 TRBV7-2 TGTGCCAGCAGCACCTCGGGGAGCTGGGTTTACAATGAGCAGTTCTTC CASSTSGSWVYNEQFF
few . TRBJ2-1 TRBV30 TGTGCCTGGAGTGGTGCGTCCTACAATGAGCAGTTCTTC CAWSGASYNEQFF